Listed here are 21 T cell receptor beta chains from one sample, sequenced in a study of blood T cell repertoires in COVID-19. Only in-frame clones appear in the TCRdb table, and some are missing; sequencing was by immunoSEQ multiplex PCR. Of 50,000 to 65,000 clones listed, 92% were seen once; the top ten hold approximately 6%. Sample: peripheral blood. Receptors originate from a human donor in a cohort sampled during active COVID-19.

The rearrangement joins TRBV6-1 to TRBJ2-1; tentatively, D is TRBD2 (6 bases). CDR1 MNHNS and CDR2 SASEGT come from the germline V gene. The length of the CDR3 is 13 residues. V was shortened by 3 bases and J by 10 bases, with 13 bases between the two germline ends. The CDR3 region has the DNA TGTGCCAGCAGTGACAGGAGGGTGGAGGAGCAGTTCTTC. It specifies CASSDRRVEEQFF.

V is TRBV6-5 and J is TRBJ1-1, with 7 bases that match TRBD1. Germline values: CDR1 MNHEY, CDR2 SVGAGI. After removal of 7 bases from V and 7 bases from J, the junction contained 9 bases not matched to a gene. The CDR3 is made up of 13 amino acids. The CDR3 nucleotides are TGTGCCAGCACCGAGGACAGGAGGGGTGAAGCTTTCTTT. It yields the protein CASTEDRRGEAFF.

This chain links TRBV29-1 with TRBJ2-5; D is unclear. Germline lookup yields CDR1 SQVTM and CDR2 ANQGSEA. CDR3 size: 12 residues. Trimming took off 8 bases at V and 3 bases at J, with 13 bases between the two ends. CDR3 nucleotide sequence: TGCAGCCCGCCCCCGAGTAAAGAGACCCAGTACTTC. It encodes CSPPPSKETQYF. Full variable domain (missing parts from reference TRBV29-1 and TRBJ2-5): SAVISQKPSRDICQRGTSLTIQCQVDSQVTMMFWYRQQPGQSLTLIATANQGSEATYESGFVIDKFPISRPNLTFSTLTVSNMSPEDSSIYLCSPPPSKETQYFGPGTRLLVL.

The genes are TRBV9 and TRBJ2-3; TRBD2 matches 7 bases. This CDR3 is 15 amino acids long. Germline V gene data show CDR1 as SGDLS and CDR2 as YYNGEE. The V and J ends lost 0 bases and 5 bases, in that order; junction bases with no gene match: 6. As DNA, the CDR3 is TGTGCCAGCAGCGTAGACCGGGAGGCAGGAGATACGCAGTATTTT. Protein: CASSVDREAGDTQYF.

The chain carries TRBV18 and TRBJ2-1, with TRBD2 matching over 8 bases. V gave up 3 bases and J gave up 9 bases; unmatched junction bases: 4. This CDR3 is built from 13 residues. CDR1 and CDR2 (germline): KGHSH, LQKENI. The CDR3 loop reads CASSPGLALEQFF. The CDR3, as DNA: TGTGCCAGCTCACCTGGACTAGCCCTTGAGCAGTTCTTC.

This clone was counted a single time. The CDR3, as DNA: TGTGCCATCAGTAATAGCGGGAGGTCTCAAAATGAGCAGTTCTTC. Its translation is CAISNSGRSQNEQFF. The rearrangement joins TRBV10-3 to TRBJ2-1; 10 bases align to TRBD2. Germline CDR1 and CDR2: ENHRY and SYGVKD. The length of the CDR3 is 15 residues. After removal of 5 bases from V and 7 bases from J, the junction contained 8 bases not matched to a gene.

The chain couples TRBV15 to TRBJ2-1; 10 positions agree with TRBD1. CDR1 is LNHNV, CDR2 YYDKDF, per germline (reference sequence). The CDR3 runs 14 residues. J was trimmed by 7 bases and V by 8 bases; bases with no gene match: 8. CDR3 nucleotide sequence: TGTGCCACCGCCCGGGACAGGGGATGGAATGAGCAGTTCTTC. Its protein is CATARDRGWNEQFF.

CDR3 DNA: TGTGCCAGCAGCTTTTCCCAAATTTGGTGGGCAAATTCACCCCTCCACTTT. This encodes CASSFSQIWWANSPLHF. The rearrangement joins TRBV5-4 to TRBJ1-6, with D uncertain. With 2 bases removed from V and 7 bases from J, the gap between germline ends came to 19 bases. The CDR3 length is 17 residues. CDR1 is SGHNT, CDR2 YYREEE, per germline (reference sequence).

This sequence joins TRBV11-2 and TRBJ2-2, with 11 nucleotides matching TRBD2. The CDR3 is made up of 14 amino acids. After removal of 7 bases from V and 11 bases from J, the junction contained 9 bases not matched to a gene. Germline V gene sequence: CDR1 SGHAT, CDR2 FQNNGV. The CDR3 loop is CASIMGLAGGELFF. The CDR3 nucleotides are TGTGCCAGCATCATGGGGCTAGCGGGAGGCGAGCTGTTTTTT.

The chain joins TRBV4-1 to TRBJ2-4; tentatively, D is TRBD1 (6 bases). CDR1 MGHRA and CDR2 YSYEKL come from the germline V gene. The CDR3 runs 18 residues. The ends were cut back, 4 bases at V and 1 base at J, with 20 bases in the middle. CDR3 bases: TGCGCCAGCAGCCCGCTTACACAGGGTGGTGGGGCCAAAAACATTCAGTACTTC. Its protein product is CASSPLTQGGGAKNIQYF.

The chain recombines TRBV3-1 (or the pseudogene TRBV3-2) with TRBJ2-2, with 11 bases aligning to TRBD1. Looked up from germline, CDR1 is LGHDT and CDR2 is YNNKEL (reference sequence). The CDR3 spans 17 residues. V gave up 4 bases and J gave up 4 bases; unmatched junction bases: 8. CDR3 in DNA: TGTGCCAGCAGCCCTCCGTGGGACAGGGGGGGCACCGGGGAGCTGTTTTTT. Its translation is CASSPPWDRGGTGELFF.

CDR3 nucleotide sequence: TGCAGTGTGGCGGCGAACACTGAAGCTTTCTTT. Protein sequence: CSVAANTEAFF. The chain links TRBV29-1 to TRBJ1-1; D gene uncertain. Germline loops: CDR1 SQVTM, CDR2 ANQGSEA. CDR3 length equals 11 residues.

The V call is TRBV18, the J call TRBJ1-1, with D maybe TRBD1 (6 bases). The CDR3 runs 13 residues. Per germline, CDR1 KGHSH and CDR2 LQKENI. Trimming removed 5 bases at V and 2 bases at J, with 9 bases between. Here the CDR3 DNA reads TGTGCCAGCTCAACGGACAGAAACACTGAAGCTTTCTTT. Its protein product is CASSTDRNTEAFF.

This chain joins TRBV27 and TRBJ1-2; no firm D call. The CDR3 spans 13 residues. CDR1 MNHEY and CDR2 SMNVEV come from the germline V gene (reference sequence). The V end lost 4 bases, the J end lost 2 bases, and 8 bases lay between the germline ends. CDR3 amino acids: CASSSTRNYGYTF. The CDR3 coding sequence is TGTGCCAGCAGTTCCACACGAAACTATGGCTACACCTTC.

The V and J genes are TRBV7-2 and TRBJ2-7, with 10 bases lining up with TRBD2. Germline V gives CDR1 SGHTA, CDR2 FQGNSA. The CDR3 has 14 residues. V was clipped by 6 bases and J by 3 bases; unmatched bases: 5. CDR3 sequence: CASSKGLADYEQYF. CDR3 nucleotides: TGTGCCAGCAGTAAAGGACTAGCGGACTACGAGCAGTACTTC.

The gene calls are TRBV4-2 and TRBJ1-3, with D possibly TRBD1 on 5 matching bases. The CDR3 spans 17 residues. Germline CDR1 LGHNA, CDR2 YNFKEQ. Trimming shortened V by 0 bases and J by 0 bases, and 12 bases separated the two germline ends. The CDR3 region is CASSQESHDSSGNTIYF. The CDR3, as DNA: TGTGCCAGCAGCCAAGAGTCCCACGACAGCTCTGGAAACACCATATATTTT.

The rearrangement joins TRBV19 to TRBJ1-5, with D hard to call. The CDR3 spans 14 residues. From germline, CDR1 is LNHDA and CDR2 SQIVND (reference sequence). Trimming took 6 bases from V and 1 from J, leaving 10 bases between them. The CDR3 coding sequence is TGTGCCAGTAGCACCGAGCGAAGCAATCAGCCCCAGCATTTT. Its protein is CASSTERSNQPQHF.

This clone was found once. V gene TRBV6-5 combines with J gene TRBJ2-1; the match to TRBD2 covers 9 bases. The CDR3 is 16 amino acids. Germline CDR1 and CDR2: MNHEY and SVGAGI. The V and J ends lost 0 bases and 4 bases, in that order; junction bases with no gene match: 4. DNA of the CDR3: TGTGCCAGCAGTTACTCCGAGACTAGCGGTTACAATGAGCAGTTCTTC. It encodes CASSYSETSGYNEQFF.

The chain is built from TRBV27 and TRBJ1-1; D remains ambiguous. The V end lost 4 bases, the J end lost 3 bases, and 18 bases lay between the germline ends. This CDR3 is 16 amino acids long. Germline lookup yields CDR1 MNHEY and CDR2 SMNVEV (reference sequence). The CDR3 reads CASSSSAHRFDTEAFF. CDR3 DNA sequence: TGTGCCAGCAGTTCATCTGCCCATAGATTCGACACTGAAGCTTTCTTT.

This chain joins TRBV28 and TRBJ2-7; D perhaps matches TRBD2 (6 bases). The length of the CDR3 is 13 residues. Germline V lookup: CDR1 MDHEN, CDR2 SYDVKM. V shed 6 bases and J shed 4 bases, with 13 bases lying between them. CDR3 residues: CASSRIGGYEQYF. The DNA for the CDR3 is TGTGCCAGCAGCAGAATCGGGGGTTACGAGCAGTACTTC.

The chain joins TRBV2 to TRBJ1-1; a weak D match, TRBD1 (5 bases). Germline values: CDR1 SNHLY, CDR2 FYNNEI. There are 14 residues in the CDR3. V lost 5 bases and J lost 1, with 11 bases in between. CDR3 sequence (DNA): TGTGCCAGCAGTTCAGGACACCCGAACACTGAAGCTTTCTTT. Protein sequence: CASSSGHPNTEAFF.